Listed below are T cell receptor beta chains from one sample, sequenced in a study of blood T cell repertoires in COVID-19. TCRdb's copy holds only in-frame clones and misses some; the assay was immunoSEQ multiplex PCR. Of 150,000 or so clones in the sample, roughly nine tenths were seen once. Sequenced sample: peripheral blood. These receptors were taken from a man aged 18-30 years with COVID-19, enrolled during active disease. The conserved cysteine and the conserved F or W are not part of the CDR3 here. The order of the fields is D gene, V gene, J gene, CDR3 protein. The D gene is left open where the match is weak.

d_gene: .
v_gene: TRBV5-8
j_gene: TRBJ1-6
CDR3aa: ASSPLVLSSYNSPLH

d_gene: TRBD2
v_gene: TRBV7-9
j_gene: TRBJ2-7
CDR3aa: ASSLGAGGYEQY

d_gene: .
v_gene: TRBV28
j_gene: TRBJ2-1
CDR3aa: ASSRQRNEQF

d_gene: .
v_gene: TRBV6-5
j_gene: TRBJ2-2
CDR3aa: ASSYWGRGAGELF

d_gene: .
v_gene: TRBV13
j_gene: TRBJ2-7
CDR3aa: ASSPTGTPDEQY

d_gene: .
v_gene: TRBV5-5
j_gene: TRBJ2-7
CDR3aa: ASSLRVSGAFTSMY

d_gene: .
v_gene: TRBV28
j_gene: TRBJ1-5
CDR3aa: ASSLVGRNQPQH

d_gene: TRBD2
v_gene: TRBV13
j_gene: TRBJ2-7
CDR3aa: ASSSGLAGAPGVEQY

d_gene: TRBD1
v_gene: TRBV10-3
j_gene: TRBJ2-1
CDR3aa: AISSDTDRTLLGTYNEQF

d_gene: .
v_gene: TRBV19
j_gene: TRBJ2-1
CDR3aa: ASSRAAIDNEQF

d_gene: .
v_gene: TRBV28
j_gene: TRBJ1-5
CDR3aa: ASTTGDQPQH

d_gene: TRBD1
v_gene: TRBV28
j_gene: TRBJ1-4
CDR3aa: ASSPPQGAAEKLL

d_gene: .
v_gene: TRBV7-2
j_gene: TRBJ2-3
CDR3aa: ASSSPREPDTQY

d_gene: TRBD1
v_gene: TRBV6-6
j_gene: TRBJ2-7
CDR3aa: ASNFRDRAYEQY

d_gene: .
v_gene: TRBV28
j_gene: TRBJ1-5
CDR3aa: ASSLSADSNQPQH

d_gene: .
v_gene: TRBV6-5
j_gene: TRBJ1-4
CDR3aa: ASSYSRQAANEKLF

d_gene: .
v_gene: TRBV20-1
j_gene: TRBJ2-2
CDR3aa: SASYGSGELF

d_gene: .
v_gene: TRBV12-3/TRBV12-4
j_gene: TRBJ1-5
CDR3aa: ASSLQGNQPQH

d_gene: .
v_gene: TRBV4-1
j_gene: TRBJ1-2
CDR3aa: ASSQDPPPGHYGYT

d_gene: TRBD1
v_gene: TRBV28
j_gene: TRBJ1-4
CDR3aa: ASRPGGAGEKLF

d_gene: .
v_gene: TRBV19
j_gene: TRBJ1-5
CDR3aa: ASSISRQPQH

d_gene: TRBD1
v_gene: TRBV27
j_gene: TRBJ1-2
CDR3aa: ASSTRNRGIDYGYT

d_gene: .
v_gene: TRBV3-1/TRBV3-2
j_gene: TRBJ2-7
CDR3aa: ASSQGRSAYEQY

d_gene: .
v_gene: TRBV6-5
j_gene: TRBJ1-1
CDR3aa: ASSYSYGANTEAF

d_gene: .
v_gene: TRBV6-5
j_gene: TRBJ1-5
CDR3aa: ASSWGDIYSNQPQH

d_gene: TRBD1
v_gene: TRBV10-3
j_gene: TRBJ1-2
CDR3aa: AISEGQGGYYGYT

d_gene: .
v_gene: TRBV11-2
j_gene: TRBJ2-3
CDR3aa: ASSLVNRADTQY

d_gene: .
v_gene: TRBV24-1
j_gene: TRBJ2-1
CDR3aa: ATSDFQSSSYNEQF

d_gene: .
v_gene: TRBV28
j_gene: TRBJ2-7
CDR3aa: ASRHYGYRASSYEQY

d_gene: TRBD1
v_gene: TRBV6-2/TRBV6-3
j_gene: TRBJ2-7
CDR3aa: ASSGGTGSYEQY

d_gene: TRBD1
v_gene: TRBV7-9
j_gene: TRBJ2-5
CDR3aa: ASTTFRSGQQGTETQY

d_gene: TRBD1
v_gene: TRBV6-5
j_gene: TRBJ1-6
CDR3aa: ASRRDRENSPLH

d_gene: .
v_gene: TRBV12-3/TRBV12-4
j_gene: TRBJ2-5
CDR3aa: ASSFIPEETQY

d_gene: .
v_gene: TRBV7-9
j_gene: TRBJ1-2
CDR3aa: ASSSTTGNYGYT

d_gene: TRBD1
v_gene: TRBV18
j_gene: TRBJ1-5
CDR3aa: ASSDSGTGKGNQPQH

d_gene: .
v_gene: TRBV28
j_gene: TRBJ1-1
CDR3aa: ASGREAF

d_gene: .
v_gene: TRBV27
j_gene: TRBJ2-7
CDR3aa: ASSQAPGLKTLRQY

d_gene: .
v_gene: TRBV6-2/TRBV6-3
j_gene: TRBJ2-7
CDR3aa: ASSPREAYEQY

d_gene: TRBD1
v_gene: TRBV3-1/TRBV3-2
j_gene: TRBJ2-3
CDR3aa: ASSQAGGALDTQY

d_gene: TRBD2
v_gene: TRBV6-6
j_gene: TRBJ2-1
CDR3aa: ASRPRLAGGYNEQF

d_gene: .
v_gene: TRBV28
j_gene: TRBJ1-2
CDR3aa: ASSLGAFYGYT

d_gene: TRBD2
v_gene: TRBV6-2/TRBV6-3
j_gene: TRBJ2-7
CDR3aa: ASSYSLAGAGEQY

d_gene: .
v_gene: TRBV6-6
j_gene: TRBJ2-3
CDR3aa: ASSYFRLVTDTQY

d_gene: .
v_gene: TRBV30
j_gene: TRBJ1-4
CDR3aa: AWRQVDEKLL

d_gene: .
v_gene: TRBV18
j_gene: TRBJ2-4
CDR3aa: ASSSRPDRKNIQY

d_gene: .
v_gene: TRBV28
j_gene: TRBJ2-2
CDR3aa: ASKTGLDTGELF

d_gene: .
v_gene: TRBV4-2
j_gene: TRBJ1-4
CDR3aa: ASSQFGENEKLF

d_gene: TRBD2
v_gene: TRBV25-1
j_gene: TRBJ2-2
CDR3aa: ASSELAGDTGELF